Presented here are 4 T cell receptor beta chains from one specimen sequenced in a study of blood T cell repertoires in COVID-19. Sequencing used immunoSEQ multiplex PCR; TCRdb keeps in-frame clones, though not all of them. Of some 90,000 clones listed, around 90% are singletons. Sequencing input: peripheral blood. The source of these receptors is a woman aged 80 or older with active or convalescent COVID-19.

This clone was observed a single time. The chain is built from TRBV28 and TRBJ1-2; the D gene is possibly TRBD1 (6 bases). Trimming shortened V by 5 bases and J by 8 bases, and 21 bases separated the two germline ends. The CDR3 is made up of 15 amino acids. Germline CDR1 is MDHEN and CDR2 is SYDVKM. CDR3 in DNA: TGTGCCAGCAGTCCCCCCGACAGGACGAAGGCAGGCTACACCTTC. This encodes CASSPPDRTKAGYTF.

This sequence joins TRBV5-4 and TRBJ2-1; 7 bases align to TRBD2. The CDR3 runs to 16 residues. With 4 bases clipped from V and 4 bases from J, the junction kept 11 bases outside the gene matches. Germline V gene sequence: CDR1 SGHNT, CDR2 YYREEE (reference sequence). For the CDR3, the DNA is TGTGCCAGCAGCACCCGTACTAGCGAAGATTACAATGAGCAGTTCTTC. Its protein product is CASSTRTSEDYNEQFF.

This clone was detected once. The chain has TRBV11-2 and TRBJ1-2; TRBD1 matches 8 bases. This CDR3 has 15 amino acids. The V gene's germline CDR1 is SGHAT and CDR2 FQNNGV. V shed 5 bases, J shed 7 bases, and the junction held 12 bases outside the gene matches. Here the CDR3 reads CASSPGSRGRGGYTF. The CDR3 DNA reads as TGTGCCAGCAGCCCGGGAAGCAGGGGGCGGGGTGGCTACACCTTC.

The chain uses TRBV7-3 and TRBJ2-3; 10 nucleotides align to TRBD2. CDR1 is SGHTA and CDR2 is FQGTGA in the germline V gene. CDR3 length equals 16 residues. The V segment lost 1 base and the J segment 5 bases; nucleotides outside the gene matches: 6. The CDR3 here is CASSLISGRDKDTQYF. The DNA of the CDR3 is TGTGCCAGCAGCTTAATAAGCGGGAGGGATAAAGATACGCAGTATTTT.